The 28 T cell receptor beta chains presented below share a single source sample, sequenced in a study of T cells in Graves' hyperthyroidism and ophthalmopathy. The TCR beta CDR3 regions underwent amplification using RNA transcripts as the source. The HTBI primer set drove a first-round RT-PCR of the TCR CDR3. TCRdb re-called the multiplex PCR reads with MiXCR, one entry per CDR3 protein. There are about 710,000 distinct CDR3 sequences in the sample; about 16% occur only once, and around 7.7% lies in the top ten. Sequencing was done on a sample of blood. The source is a man aged 18 to 35 with Graves' hyperthyroidism.

The chain links TRBV14 to TRBJ2-7; D might be TRBD2 (5 bases). Germline V gene lookup returns CDR1 SGHDN and CDR2 FVKESK. The CDR3 has 15 residues. Trimming shortened V by 1 base and J by 3 bases, and 13 bases separated the two germline ends. This chain's CDR3 is CASSQGASGSYEQYF. CDR3 sequence (DNA): TGTGCCAGCAGCCAAGGGGCGAGCGGCAGCTACGAGCAGTACTTC.

Many counts were recorded for this clonotype. The V call is TRBV11-2, the J call TRBJ2-1; 10 bases line up with TRBD2. The length of the CDR3 is 15 residues. CDR1 and CDR2 (germline): SGHAT, FQNNGV. With 1 base clipped from V and 9 bases from J, the junction kept 6 bases outside the gene matches. The CDR3 protein is CASSLASGSLPEQFF. CDR3 nucleotides: TGTGCCAGCAGCTTAGCTAGCGGGAGCCTGCCTGAGCAGTTCTTC.

This clonotype turned up a few times. V is TRBV3-1 and J is TRBJ2-7; 7 nucleotides match TRBD1. The germline CDR1 and CDR2 sequences are LGHDT and YNNKEL (reference sequence). The CDR3 is 15 amino acids. J gave up 5 bases and V 2 bases, and 9 bases lay outside the gene matches. The CDR3 nucleotides are TGTGCCAGCAGCCAAAAACAGGGGCCTAATCACGAGCAGTACTTC. It codes for CASSQKQGPNHEQYF.

This clonotype was observed many times. The chain combines TRBV28 with TRBJ2-3; 8 bases line up with TRBD2. Germline V gene data show CDR1 as MDHEN and CDR2 as SYDVKM. J was trimmed by 5 bases and V by 4 bases; bases with no gene match: 2. The CDR3 has 13 residues. The chain's CDR3 is CASSSGGVDTQYF. DNA for the CDR3: TGTGCCAGCAGTTCCGGGGGGGTAGATACGCAGTATTTT.

This clonotype was seen many times. The V call is TRBV2, the J call TRBJ1-2, with TRBD1 as a possible D gene (6 bases). Germline CDR1 is SNHLY and CDR2 is FYNNEI. V was pared by 4 bases and J by 4 bases, with 13 bases between. The CDR3 loop spans 14 amino acids. CDR3 DNA sequence: TGTGCCAGCAGTGGGGCAGGGGCCATCTATGGCTACACCTTC. It encodes CASSGAGAIYGYTF.

This clonotype has at least ten counts. This chain joins TRBV20-1 and TRBJ2-1, with a tentative D call TRBD1 (6 bases). The CDR3 runs to 14 residues. Germline V CDR1 and CDR2: DFQATT, SNEGSKA (reference sequence). Trimming cost V 0 bases and J 2 bases, with 8 bases left between them. The CDR3 coding sequence is TGCAGTGCTAGAGAGGCAGGGGCCTACAATGAGCAGTTCTTC. This encodes CSAREAGAYNEQFF.

There are many counts of this clonotype. J is TRBJ1-1 and V is TRBV28; D is ambiguous. CDR3 size: 14 residues. The germline gives CDR1 MDHEN, CDR2 SYDVKM. With 6 bases removed from V and 0 bases from J, the gap between germline ends came to 11 bases. Here the CDR3 reads CASSLGLLNTEAFF. CDR3 bases: TGTGCCAGCAGCCTTGGACTCCTGAACACTGAAGCTTTCTTT.

For this clonotype: Just one base apart from a much larger clone, this may be a read error. The CDR3 spells CASSAWGDRESQYF. The CDR3 nucleotides read TGTGCCAGCAGCGCATGGGGGGATAGAGAGAGCCAGTACTTC. The rearrangement links TRBV9 to TRBJ2-5; the D gene is possibly TRBD2 (6 bases). The CDR3 covers 14 residues. Germline lookup yields CDR1 SGDLS and CDR2 YYNGEE.

This clonotype was recorded at least ten times. The chain recombines TRBV28 with TRBJ2-2, with D perhaps TRBD1 (5 bases). This CDR3 is 15 amino acids long. Per the germline V gene, CDR1 is MDHEN and CDR2 is SYDVKM. Trimming stripped 5 bases from V and 0 bases from J, with 10 bases between. The CDR3 DNA follows: TGTGCCAGCAGTACCCCCAGGGCGAACACCGGGGAGCTGTTTTTT. It yields the protein CASSTPRANTGELFF.

This clonotype showed up many times. It may be a read error: a sequence one base away is much more abundant. The rearrangement links TRBV28 to TRBJ2-7, with no clear D. Trimming removed 7 bases from V and 3 bases from J, with 10 bases in between. Germline CDR1 and CDR2: MDHEN and SYDVKM. CDR3 length: 12 residues. CDR3 DNA: TGTGCCAGCAATTTGGTGGGCTACGAGCAGTACTTC. Protein: CASNLVGYEQYF.

This clonotype was detected only a few times. V and J are TRBV6-1 and TRBJ2-3, with 14 bases that match TRBD2. Germline lookup yields CDR1 MNHNS and CDR2 SASEGT. V lost 6 bases to trimming and J lost 8 bases; unmatched junction nucleotides: 16. The CDR3 is made up of 18 amino acids. For the CDR3, the DNA is TGTGCCAGCAGAAAACCGCTCGGACTAGCGGGAGGCCGGGGTACGCAGTATTTT. This translates into CASRKPLGLAGGRGTQYF.

Details on this clonotype: The junction does not match germline at one end; this may be a read error. The chain is built from TRBV6-2 or TRBV6-3 and TRBJ2-3; D possibly corresponds to TRBD1 (6 bases). Germline CDR1 is MNHEY and CDR2 is SVGEGT. The CDR3 consists of 12 residues. Here the CDR3 reads CAGSARGDTQYF. CDR3 coding DNA: TGTGCCGGCAGCGCCAGGGGTGATACGCAGTATTTT.

This clonotype was counted ten times or more. The chain carries TRBV10-3 and TRBJ2-1, with 13 bases fitting TRBD2. From germline, CDR1 is ENHRY and CDR2 SYGVKD. This CDR3 has 13 amino acids. With V trimmed by 4 bases and J by 9 bases, 0 bases remained unmatched. The CDR3 here is CAISGTSGSEQFF. Written as DNA, the CDR3 is TGTGCCATCAGTGGGACTAGCGGGAGTGAGCAGTTCTTC.

The chain has TRBV27 and TRBJ1-2, with D uncertain. The CDR3 loop spans 11 amino acids. Germline assignment: CDR1 MNHEY and CDR2 SMNVEV (reference sequence). V was pared by 5 bases and J by 8 bases, with 9 bases between. CDR3 in amino acids: CASSDFFGYTF. DNA for the CDR3: TGTGCCAGCAGTGATTTTTTCGGCTACACCTTC.

The sample holds many counts of this clonotype. CDR3 bases: TGTGCCAGCAGCCCACGGACTCCGTCCTACGAGCAGTACTTC. Its protein product is CASSPRTPSYEQYF. V usage is TRBV7-2 and J usage is TRBJ2-7, with D perhaps TRBD2 (5 bases). V lost 5 bases and J 1 base, leaving 12 bases between the germline ends. In germline, CDR1 is SGHTA, CDR2 FQGNSA. This CDR3 is built from 14 residues.

There are many counts of this clonotype. This chain joins TRBV2 and TRBJ2-3; D is unclear. The CDR3 consists of 13 residues. Germline V gives CDR1 SNHLY, CDR2 FYNNEI. Trimming left V 3 bases short and J 5 bases short, with 9 bases between. CDR3 DNA sequence: TGTGCCAGCAGTGAGGGTAGTAGAGATACGCAGTATTTT. This encodes CASSEGSRDTQYF.

In its sample, this clonotype was seen many times. The CDR3 reads CASSFGTGYHNEQFF. CDR3 in DNA: TGTGCCAGCAGTTTCGGGACAGGATATCACAATGAGCAGTTCTTC. The genes are TRBV28 and TRBJ2-1, with TRBD1 matching 8 bases. This CDR3 is 15 amino acids long. Germline CDR1 MDHEN, CDR2 SYDVKM. V shed 3 bases and J 5 bases; nucleotides not matched to a gene: 6. Drawing the rest from reference TRBV28 and TRBJ2-1, the complete variable domain is DVKVTQSSRYLVKRTGEKVFLECVQDMDHENMFWYRQDPGLGLRLIYFSYDVKMKEKGDIPEGYSVSREKKERFSLILESASTNQTSMYLCASSFGTGYHNEQFFGPGTRLTVL.

The chain carries TRBV4-1 and TRBJ2-7; D is undetermined. Per the germline V gene, CDR1 is MGHRA and CDR2 is YSYEKL. The CDR3 is 14 amino acids. Trimming stripped 0 bases from V and 2 bases from J, with 8 bases between. CDR3 bases: TGCGCCAGCAGCCAAGAAAGGGTAACCTACGAGCAGTACTTC. Translating gives CASSQERVTYEQYF.

This clonotype was picked up many times. CDR3 bases: TGTGCCAGCAGCCAAGATGCGCGAGAGGGGAACGAGCAGTACTTC. Its translation: CASSQDAREGNEQYF. The V gene is TRBV3-1, the J gene TRBJ2-7; D may match TRBD1 or TRBD2 (5 bases each). From germline, CDR1 is LGHDT and CDR2 YNNKEL (reference sequence). V lost 0 bases and J lost 5, with 14 bases in between. This CDR3 contains 15 residues.

This clonotype was detected ten times or more. The chain recombines TRBV2 with TRBJ1-1, with 8 bases fitting TRBD1. Germline V gives CDR1 SNHLY, CDR2 FYNNEI. The ends lost 5 bases at V and 5 bases at J; junction bases unmatched: 4. This CDR3 has 13 residues. The CDR3 DNA is TGTGCCAGCAGTCCGGGACAGGCAACTGAAGCTTTCTTT. Encoded protein: CASSPGQATEAFF.

The table lists this clonotype with a few counts. The V gene is TRBV7-9, the J gene TRBJ2-3, with 7 positions matching TRBD1. Germline V gene data show CDR1 as SEHNR and CDR2 as FQNEAQ (reference sequence). V lost 1 base and J lost 7; bases outside the gene matches: 8. The CDR3 extends over 15 amino acids. The CDR3 loop reads CASSLGEEGAYTQYF. DNA for the CDR3: TGTGCCAGCAGCTTAGGTGAAGAGGGGGCCTATACGCAGTATTTT.

This clonotype occurred many times. This rearrangement joins TRBV30 to TRBJ1-1; 7 nucleotides line up with TRBD1. The CDR3 consists of 15 residues. V shed 3 bases, J shed 6 bases, and the junction held 13 bases outside the gene matches. Germline V gives CDR1 GTSNPN, CDR2 SVGIG (reference sequence). For the CDR3, the DNA is TGTGCCTGGAGACCCTCGGACAGGAGATTCTCTGAAGCTTTCTTT. It translates to CAWRPSDRRFSEAFF.

About this clonotype itself: At one boundary the junction diverges from the germline segment, which might be a read error. The chain recombines TRBV12-3 or TRBV12-4 with TRBJ2-1, with D unclear. The CDR3 is made up of 11 amino acids. CDR3 DNA: TGTGTCAGCAGTGTAGGGCCTGAGCAGTTCTTC. Translating it yields CVSSVGPEQFF.

This clonotype was counted at least ten times. The rearrangement uses TRBV9 and TRBJ2-1, with 12 bases matching TRBD2. CDR3 length equals 16 residues. After removal of 4 bases from V and 7 bases from J, the junction contained 9 bases not matched to a gene. CDR1 and CDR2 from the germline V gene are SGDLS and YYNGEE. CDR3 sequence: CASSPRLAGVANEQFF. The CDR3, as DNA: TGTGCCAGCAGCCCGAGACTAGCGGGAGTCGCTAATGAGCAGTTCTTC. Based on the CDR3 plus reference TRBV9 and TRBJ2-1, the full variable domain is DSGVTQTPKHLITATGQRVTLRCSPRSGDLSVYWYQQSLDQGLQFLIQYYNGEERAKGNILERFSAQQFPDLHSELNLSSLELGDSALYFCASSPRLAGVANEQFFGPGTRLTVL.

This CDR3 reads CASSPPSRANVLTF. The CDR3 region has the DNA TGTGCCAGCAGCCCCCCAAGTCGGGCCAACGTCCTGACTTTC. The chain couples TRBV7-9 to TRBJ2-6; D uncertain. Trimming shortened V by 5 bases and J by 5 bases, and 10 bases separated the two germline ends. CDR1 is SEHNR and CDR2 is FQNEAQ in the germline V gene (reference sequence). This CDR3 spans 14 amino acids.

This clonotype has ten or more counts. The chain joins TRBV29-1 to TRBJ2-3, with D perhaps TRBD2 (6 bases). Deletions cut 7 bases from V and 6 bases from J, with 14 bases between. The CDR3 has 12 amino acids. Germline values: CDR1 SQVTM, CDR2 ANQGSEA. For the CDR3, the DNA is TGCAGCGCGGGAGTGACCGGGGATACGCAGTATTTT. Translation gives CSAGVTGDTQYF.

Ten or more counts support this clonotype. The V call is TRBV10-3, the J call TRBJ2-3; TRBD2 agrees at 7 bases. This CDR3 spans 17 amino acids. The ends lost 0 bases at V and 3 bases at J; junction bases unmatched: 9. The germline CDR1 and CDR2 sequences are ENHRY and SYGVKD. This CDR3 is CAISESFFAGETDTQYF. CDR3 DNA sequence: TGTGCCATCAGTGAGTCATTTTTTGCGGGAGAAACAGATACGCAGTATTTT.

The rearrangement joins TRBV6-1 to TRBJ2-5, with 10 bases matching TRBD1. The CDR3 consists of 14 residues. The V gene end was trimmed by 3 bases and the J gene end by 5 bases; junction bases not matched to a gene: 3. The germline gives CDR1 MNHNS, CDR2 SASEGT. The CDR3 here is CASSDEGQGETQYF. CDR3 nucleotides: TGTGCCAGCAGTGACGAGGGACAGGGGGAGACCCAGTACTTC.